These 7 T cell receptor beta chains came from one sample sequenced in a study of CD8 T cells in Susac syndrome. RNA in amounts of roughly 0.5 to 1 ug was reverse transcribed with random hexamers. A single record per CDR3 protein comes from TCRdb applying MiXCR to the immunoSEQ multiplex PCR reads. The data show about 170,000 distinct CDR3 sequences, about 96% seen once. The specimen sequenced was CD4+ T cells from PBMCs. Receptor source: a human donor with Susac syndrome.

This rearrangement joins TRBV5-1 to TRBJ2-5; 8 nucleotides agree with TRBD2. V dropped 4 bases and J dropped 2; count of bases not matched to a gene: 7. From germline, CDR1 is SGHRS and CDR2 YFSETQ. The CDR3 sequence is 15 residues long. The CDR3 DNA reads TGCGCCAGCAGCCCTCAATTAGCGGGGCAAGAGACCCAGTACTTC. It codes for CASSPQLAGQETQYF.

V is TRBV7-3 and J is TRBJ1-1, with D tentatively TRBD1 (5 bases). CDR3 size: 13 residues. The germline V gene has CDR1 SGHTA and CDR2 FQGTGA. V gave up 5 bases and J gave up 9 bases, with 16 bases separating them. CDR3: CASSPEGSRKAFF. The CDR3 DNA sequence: TGTGCCAGCAGCCCGGAGGGGAGTAGGAAAGCTTTCTTT.

CDR3 amino acids: CAWSVWGGTYNEQFF. The CDR3 nucleotides read TGTGCCTGGAGTGTATGGGGAGGGACCTACAATGAGCAGTTCTTC. The chain combines TRBV30 with TRBJ2-1; 7 bases match TRBD2. V shed 0 bases, J shed 2 bases, and the junction held 4 bases outside the gene matches. This CDR3 is built from 15 residues. In germline, CDR1 is GTSNPN, CDR2 SVGIG (reference sequence).

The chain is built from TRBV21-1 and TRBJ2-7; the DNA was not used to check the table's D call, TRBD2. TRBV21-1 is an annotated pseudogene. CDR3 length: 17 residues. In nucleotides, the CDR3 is TGTGCCAGCAACATCACCGGGGGGGAGGCCCTCGCCTACGAGCAGTACTTC. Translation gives CASNITGGEALAYEQYF.

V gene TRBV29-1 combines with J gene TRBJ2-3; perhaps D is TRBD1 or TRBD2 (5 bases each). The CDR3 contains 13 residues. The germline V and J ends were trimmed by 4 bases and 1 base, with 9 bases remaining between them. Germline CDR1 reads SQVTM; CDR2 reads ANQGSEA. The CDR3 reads CSVGLGGTDTQYF. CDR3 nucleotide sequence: TGCAGCGTTGGTTTGGGGGGCACAGATACGCAGTATTTT.

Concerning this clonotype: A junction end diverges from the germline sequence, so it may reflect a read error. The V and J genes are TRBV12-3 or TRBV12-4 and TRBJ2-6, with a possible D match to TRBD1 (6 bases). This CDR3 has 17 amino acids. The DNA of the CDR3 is TGTGCTAGCAGTTTGGGGTACAGGGAGACTGGGGCCAACGTCCTGACTTTC. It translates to CASSLGYRETGANVLTF.

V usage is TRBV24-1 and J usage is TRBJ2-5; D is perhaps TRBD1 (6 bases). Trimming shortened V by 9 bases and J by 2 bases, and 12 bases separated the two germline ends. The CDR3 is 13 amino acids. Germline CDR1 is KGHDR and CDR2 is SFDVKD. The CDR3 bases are TGTGCCACCCCCACCACAGGGCAAGAGACCCAGTACTTC. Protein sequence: CATPTTGQETQYF.